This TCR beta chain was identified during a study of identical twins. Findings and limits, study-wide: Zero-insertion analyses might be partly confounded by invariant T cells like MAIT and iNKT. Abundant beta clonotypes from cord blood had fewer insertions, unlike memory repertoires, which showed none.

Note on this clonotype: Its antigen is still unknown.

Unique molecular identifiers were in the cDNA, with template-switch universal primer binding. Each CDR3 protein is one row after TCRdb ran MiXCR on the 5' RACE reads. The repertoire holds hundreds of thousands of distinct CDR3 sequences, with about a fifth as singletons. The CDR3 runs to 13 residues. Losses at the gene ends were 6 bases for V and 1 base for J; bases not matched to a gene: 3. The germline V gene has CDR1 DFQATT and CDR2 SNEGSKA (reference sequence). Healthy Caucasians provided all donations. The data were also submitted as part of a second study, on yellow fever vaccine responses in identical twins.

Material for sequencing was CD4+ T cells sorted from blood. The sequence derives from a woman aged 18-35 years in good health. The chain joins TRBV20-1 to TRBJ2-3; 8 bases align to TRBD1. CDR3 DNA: TGCAGTGCCCCGACAGGGGGCACAGATACGCAGTATTTT. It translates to CSAPTGGTDTQYF.